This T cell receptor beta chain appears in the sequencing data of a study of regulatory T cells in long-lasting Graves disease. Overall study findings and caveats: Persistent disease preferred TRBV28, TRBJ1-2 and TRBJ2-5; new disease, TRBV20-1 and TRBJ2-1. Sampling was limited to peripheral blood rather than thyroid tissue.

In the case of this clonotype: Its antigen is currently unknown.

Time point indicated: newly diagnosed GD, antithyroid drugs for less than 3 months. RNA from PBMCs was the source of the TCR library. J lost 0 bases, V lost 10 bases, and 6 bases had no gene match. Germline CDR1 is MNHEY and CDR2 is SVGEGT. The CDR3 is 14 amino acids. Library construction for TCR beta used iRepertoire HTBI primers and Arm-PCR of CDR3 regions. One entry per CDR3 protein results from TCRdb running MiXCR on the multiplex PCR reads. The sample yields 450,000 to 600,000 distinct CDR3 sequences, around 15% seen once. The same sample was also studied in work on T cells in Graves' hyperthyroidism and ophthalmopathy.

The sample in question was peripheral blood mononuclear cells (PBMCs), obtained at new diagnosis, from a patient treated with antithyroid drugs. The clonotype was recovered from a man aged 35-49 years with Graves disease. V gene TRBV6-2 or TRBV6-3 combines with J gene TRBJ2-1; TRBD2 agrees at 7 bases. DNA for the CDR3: TGTGCCACCCTCGGCGGGAGCTCCTACAATGAGCAGTTCTTC. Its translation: CATLGGSSYNEQFF.